Listed here are 6 T cell receptor beta chains from one sample, sequenced in a study of beta chain features in type 1 diabetes. Study results and caveats: TCRB CDR3 length was moderately but significantly reduced in all four CD4+ subsets of Type 1 diabetes patients.

Which antigens these TCRs recognize remains unknown. TCRB transcripts that were expressed got sequenced, as all of the isolated RNA had been reverse transcribed. Clones were read by immunoSEQ multiplex PCR, and TCRdb kept only the in-frame ones, dropping some. The table has roughly 130,000 clones, roughly 15% seen once; the top ten hold approximately 2.3%. Specimen: central memory CD4+ T cells from blood. The receptors originated from a man aged 25 to 40 with type 1 diabetes.

This chain connects TRBV23-1 to TRBJ1-5; no clear D. TRBV23-1 is noted as an ORF with a role that remains uncertain. The CDR3 spans 14 residues. The V end was cut by 4 bases, the J end by 2 bases, with 9 bases between. As DNA, the CDR3 is TGCGCCAGCAGTCCGCGGCGGGGCAATCAGCCCCAGCATTTT. Protein sequence: CASSPRRGNQPQHF.

The V and J genes are TRBV7-2 and TRBJ2-3; tentatively, D is TRBD1 (6 bases). Per germline, CDR1 SGHTA and CDR2 FQGNSA. V lost 5 bases to trimming and J lost 2 bases, with 14 bases between them. This CDR3 contains 15 residues. The CDR3 loop reads CASSPRGRATDTQYF. CDR3 DNA: TGTGCCAGCAGCCCCAGGGGCAGGGCCACAGATACGCAGTATTTT. The whole variable domain, filled in from reference TRBV7-2 and TRBJ2-3, reads GAGVSQSPSNKVTEKGKDVELRCDPISGHTALYWYRQSLGQGLEFLIYFQGNSAPDKSGLPSDRFSAERTGGSVSTLTIQRTQQEDSAVYLCASSPRGRATDTQYFGPGTRLTVL.

This clone was counted only a few times. This chain joins TRBV6-6 and TRBJ2-6; 7 bases are shared with TRBD1. The CDR3 consists of 15 residues. Germline CDR1 and CDR2: MNHNY and SVGAGI (reference sequence). The V segment lost 7 bases and the J segment 4 bases; nucleotides outside the gene matches: 7. The CDR3 here is CASTPDRSGANVLTF. The CDR3 coding sequence is TGTGCCAGCACCCCGGACAGGTCCGGGGCCAACGTCCTGACTTTC.

The chain has TRBV4-2 and TRBJ1-6; D perhaps matches TRBD1 (5 bases). CDR1 is LGHNA, CDR2 YNFKEQ, per germline. CDR3 length equals 13 residues. Between the trimmed V and J ends, which lost 1 base and 8 bases, there was a span of 6 bases. CDR3: CASSQGGDSPLHF. DNA of the CDR3: TGTGCCAGCAGCCAAGGGGGCGATTCACCCCTCCACTTT.

The J gene is TRBJ2-1, the V gene TRBV20-1, with D unresolved. This CDR3 has 11 residues. In germline, CDR1 is DFQATT, CDR2 SNEGSKA (reference sequence). Trimming took 4 bases from V and 10 from J, leaving 11 bases between them. Here the CDR3 DNA reads TGCAGTGCTAAATTCAGCAGGGAGCAGTTCTTC. Translation gives CSAKFSREQFF.

This clone appeared a few times. The genes are TRBV15 and TRBJ1-1; 12 nucleotides align to TRBD1. The CDR3 runs 16 residues. The V gene end was trimmed by 6 bases and the J gene end by 0 bases; junction bases not matched to a gene: 5. Germline-derived CDR1 and CDR2 are LNHNV and YYDKDF (reference sequence). CDR3 sequence (DNA): TGTGCCACCAGTCGGGGACAGGGGGCAGTGAACACTGAAGCTTTCTTT. Its protein product is CATSRGQGAVNTEAFF.